The TCR beta chain described here comes from a study of blood T cells in healthy people across ages. As for this clonotype: The antigen is not known.

Primed by a sample-barcoded 5' primer and a J-beta primer mix, a second PCR proceeded for roughly 6 to 12 cycles. TCRdb re-called the 5' RACE reads through MiXCR, storing one row per CDR3 protein. The data contain over a million distinct CDR3 sequences, around 40% of them singletons. CDR1 MNHEY and CDR2 SVGAGI come from the germline V gene. This CDR3 has 13 amino acids. J gave up 6 bases and V 7 bases, and 8 bases lay outside the gene matches. General study findings and limits: There was no known CMV status for donors, so expanded clonotype changes were possibly confounded.

The sequenced sample was blood. This sequence was found in a woman between 18 and 29 years old in good health. The V and J genes are TRBV6-5 and TRBJ1-2; TRBD1 matches at 7 bases. CDR3 DNA: TGTGCCAGCACCGACGGGCAGGGGGATGGCTACACCTTC. Translated: CASTDGQGDGYTF.